Below, one TCR beta chain is given with its context. The source of the sample is a study of blood T cell repertoires in COVID-19. Study details: Acute and convalescent COVID-19 specimens originated in the United States, Italy and Spain. T cells, B-cell-depleted T cells, or PBMCs provided the cDNA or gDNA that served as material.

The germline V gene has CDR1 SGHTA and CDR2 FQGNSA. V was pared by 5 bases and J by 1 base, with 2 bases between. This CDR3 region has 11 residues. In the original processing: Reference gene primer amplification gave nucleated cell count estimates. Here immunoSEQ multiplex PCR was the method, and the copy in TCRdb shows in-frame clones only, minus some. That table supplies the V and J calls and clone size; D and trimming were determined from the DNA. This sample has some 130,000 clones, with about 88% found just once. The rearrangement links TRBV7-2 to TRBJ1-1, with D hard to call. The clonotype was recovered from a man aged 50 to 60 with active COVID-19. Source material: peripheral blood. CDR3 sequence reads: CASSQNTEAFF. CDR3 nucleotide sequence: TGTGCCAGCAGCCAGAACACTGAAGCTTTCTTT. The entire variable domain, with the rest obtained from reference TRBV7-2 and TRBJ1-1, is as follows: GAGVSQSPSNKVTEKGKDVELRCDPISGHTALYWYRQSLGQGLEFLIYFQGNSAPDKSGLPSDRFSAERTGGSVSTLTIQRTQQEDSAVYLCASSQNTEAFFGQGTRLTVV.